This T cell receptor (beta chain) is from a study of OX40 agonist ivuxolimab in advanced cancers. Repertoires were generated with immunoSEQ multiplex PCR, while TCRdb's copy carries only in-frame clones and drops some. The sample holds 90,000 to 100,000 clones; 90% are singletons and the top ten take around 0.16%. Germline CDR1 is SGHTA and CDR2 is FQGTGA. With 2 bases removed from V and 5 bases from J, the gap between germline ends came to 12 bases. This CDR3 is built from 14 residues. The chain recombines TRBV7-3 with TRBJ1-1; a weak D match, TRBD1 (6 bases). This sample comprised CD4+ or CD8+ T cells sorted from blood, obtained in a trial of the OX40 agonist ivuxolimab. The clonotype comes from an adult with an advanced solid tumor such as melanoma, head and neck, liver or kidney cancer. CDR3 region: CASSLWGAGTEAFF. In nucleotides, the CDR3 is TGTGCCAGCAGCTTATGGGGGGCAGGTACTGAAGCTTTCTTT.